The 17 T cell receptor beta chains below all came from one sample that was sequenced in a study of T-cell reconstitution after alpha-beta-depleted transplantation in children. Researchers prepared the TCRbeta library using unique molecular identifiers, the study reports. One entry per CDR3 protein results from TCRdb running MiXCR on the PCR reads. The table includes fewer than 400,000 distinct CDR3 sequences, 20% to 30% detected once. This specimen was PBMCs, mostly from graft donor cells, taken 180 days after TCRalphabeta/CD19-depleted stem cell transplant. Every receptor here comes from a male patient aged 10 to 17 who had a stem cell transplant for acute lymphoblastic leukemia, so the T cells may come from the graft donor.

The V gene is TRBV7-9, the J gene TRBJ2-7; D is unresolved. V lost 6 bases, J lost 4 bases, and 1 base lay in between. The CDR3 spans 9 residues. Germline loops: CDR1 SEHNR, CDR2 FQNEAQ (reference sequence). The DNA for the CDR3 is TGTGCCAGCAGGTACGAGCAGTACTTC. Translation: CASRYEQYF.

This chain joins TRBV6-1 and TRBJ2-5; 7 bases are a match to TRBD2. The CDR3 has 17 residues. Per the germline V gene, CDR1 is MNHNS and CDR2 is SASEGT. The ends lost 5 bases at V and 1 base at J; junction bases unmatched: 13. The CDR3 DNA is TGTGCCAGCAGTCCCCGCGCGCGGCTAGCGGTCCAAGAGACCCAGTACTTC. Residues: CASSPRARLAVQETQYF.

This chain links TRBV12-3 or TRBV12-4 with TRBJ2-7, with unresolved D. Trimming shortened V by 1 base and J by 0 bases, and 10 bases separated the two germline ends. The CDR3 runs 15 residues. The CDR3 DNA sequence: TGTGCCAGCAGTTTAGGTTCACAGATCTCCTACGAGCAGTACTTC. This sequence encodes CASSLGSQISYEQYF.

As regards this clonotype: At one boundary the junction diverges from the germline segment, which might be a read error. The chain carries TRBV10-3 and TRBJ2-1; the D gene could be TRBD1 or TRBD2 (5 bases each). The CDR3 totals 15 residues. Looked up from germline, CDR1 is ENHRY and CDR2 is SYGVKD. CDR3 sequence (DNA): TGTGCCATCAGTCAGAAGGGACCTTCCTACAATGATCAGTTCTTC. Encoded protein: CAISQKGPSYNDQFF.

This clonotype was counted only a few times. The J gene is TRBJ2-7, the V gene TRBV7-6, with a weak D call TRBD2 (5 bases). Germline V gene lookup returns CDR1 SGHVS and CDR2 FNYEAQ. This CDR3 region has 16 residues. Trimming took off 1 base at V and 2 bases at J, with 15 bases between the two ends. This CDR3 is CASSLGVSAGAYEQYF. The CDR3 DNA reads as TGTGCCAGCAGCTTAGGGGTTAGCGCCGGAGCCTACGAGCAGTACTTC.

This clonotype has more than one count but fewer than ten. The chain links TRBV24-1 to TRBJ2-5, with D tentatively TRBD2 (5 bases). CDR3 length: 13 residues. Germline lookup yields CDR1 KGHDR and CDR2 SFDVKD. Trimming removed 5 bases from V and 2 bases from J, with 8 bases in between. The CDR3 nucleotides are TGTGCCACCAGTGCCCCGGGGCAAGAGACCCAGTACTTC. Residues: CATSAPGQETQYF.

This clonotype was seen only a few times. The J gene is TRBJ2-7, the V gene TRBV7-6, with TRBD2 matching 14 bases. V gave up 4 bases and J gave up 4 bases; unmatched junction bases: 6. This CDR3 has 16 residues. CDR1 is SGHVS and CDR2 is FNYEAQ in the germline V gene. In DNA, the CDR3 is TGTGCCAGCAGCTCCGGACTAGCGGGAGGATGGTACGAGCAGTACTTC. This gives the protein CASSSGLAGGWYEQYF.

This clonotype was counted between two and nine times. The V gene is TRBV6-2 or TRBV6-3, the J gene TRBJ2-1; the D is unclear. Trimming stripped 5 bases from V and 1 base from J, with 9 bases between. This CDR3 is built from 14 residues. The germline gives CDR1 MNHEY, CDR2 SVGEGT. The CDR3 DNA is TGTGCCAGCAGTAACCCGAGGTCCTACAATGAGCAGTTCTTC. This gives the protein CASSNPRSYNEQFF.

V gene TRBV25-1 combines with J gene TRBJ2-7; a weak D match, TRBD2 (5 bases). V lost 1 base and J 2 bases, leaving 6 bases between the germline ends. Germline values: CDR1 MGHDK, CDR2 SYGVNS. This CDR3 comprises 13 residues. CDR3 nucleotide sequence: TGTGCCAGCAGTGAATTCGGGACCTACGAGCAGTACTTC. Amino acids: CASSEFGTYEQYF.

This clonotype was found a few times. The chain uses TRBV5-1 and TRBJ1-1, with 8 bases matching TRBD1. V shed 5 bases and J 4 bases; nucleotides not matched to a gene: 4. Per germline, CDR1 SGHRS and CDR2 YFSETQ. The CDR3 has 13 residues. The CDR3 loop is CASRGTGVTEAFF. For the CDR3, the DNA is TGCGCCAGCAGGGGGACAGGCGTCACTGAAGCTTTCTTT.

This clonotype was recorded once. One junction end does not reproduce the germline sequence, and a read error may be involved. The chain couples TRBV11-1 to TRBJ2-7; D might be TRBD1 (5 bases). Germline loops: CDR1 SGHAT, CDR2 FQDESV (reference sequence). This CDR3 is built from 13 residues. The CDR3 DNA reads TGTGCCCGCAGCTTCCGACAGTTCTACGAGCAGTACTTC. Residues: CARSFRQFYEQYF.

This clonotype has only a few counts. V is TRBV7-9 and J is TRBJ2-2; 7 bases map to TRBD1. V lost 3 bases to trimming and J lost 4 bases; unmatched junction nucleotides: 5. The CDR3 length is 15 residues. Germline V gene sequence: CDR1 SEHNR, CDR2 FQNEAQ (reference sequence). Here the CDR3 DNA reads TGTGCCAGCAGCTTCGGACAGGATCCCACCGGGGAGCTGTTTTTT. The encoded protein is CASSFGQDPTGELFF.

The rearrangement joins TRBV18 to TRBJ1-1, with D perhaps matching TRBD1 (5 bases). This CDR3 comprises 13 residues. Germline V gene sequence: CDR1 KGHSH, CDR2 LQKENI. Trimming took off 5 bases at V and 4 bases at J, with 11 bases between the two ends. CDR3 region: CASSGYGGTEAFF. The CDR3 DNA reads as TGTGCCAGCTCAGGCTATGGGGGCACTGAAGCTTTCTTT.

This clonotype was detected a few times. J is TRBJ2-3 and V is TRBV7-6, with D tentatively TRBD2 (7 bases). Germline-derived CDR1 and CDR2 are SGHVS and FNYEAQ. This CDR3 has 17 amino acids. Trimming removed 4 bases at V and 2 bases at J, with 19 bases between. In nucleotides, the CDR3 is TGTGCCAGCAGCTACTACCTAGCGGTGGGGGCCACAGATACGCAGTATTTT. Its translation is CASSYYLAVGATDTQYF.

The gene calls are TRBV5-1 and TRBJ2-7, with D unclear. Germline values: CDR1 SGHRS, CDR2 YFSETQ. The CDR3 consists of 14 residues. Trimming cost V 5 bases and J 0 bases, with 12 bases left between them. The CDR3 nucleotides read TGCGCCAGCAGTTATACGGGCCTCTCCTACGAGCAGTACTTC. Translated, it gives CASSYTGLSYEQYF.

The table lists this clonotype with a count of one. This sequence joins TRBV5-1 and TRBJ1-2, with TRBD1 identical over 7 bases. Germline V gene sequence: CDR1 SGHRS, CDR2 YFSETQ. The CDR3 totals 18 residues. V shed 4 bases and J 0 bases; nucleotides not matched to a gene: 15. The CDR3 protein is CASSRQGTATTANYGYTF. The CDR3 DNA reads as TGCGCCAGCAGCCGACAAGGGACAGCTACTACAGCTAACTATGGCTACACCTTC.

This clonotype was detected many times. The junction and the germline gene differ at one end; a read error may be behind it. The V and J genes are TRBV12-3 or TRBV12-4 and TRBJ2-7, with 14 bases lining up with TRBD2. This CDR3 comprises 15 residues. The CDR3 is CASSLTSGRAGEQYF. CDR3 bases: TGCGCCAGCAGCTTGACTAGCGGGAGGGCCGGAGAGCAGTACTTC.